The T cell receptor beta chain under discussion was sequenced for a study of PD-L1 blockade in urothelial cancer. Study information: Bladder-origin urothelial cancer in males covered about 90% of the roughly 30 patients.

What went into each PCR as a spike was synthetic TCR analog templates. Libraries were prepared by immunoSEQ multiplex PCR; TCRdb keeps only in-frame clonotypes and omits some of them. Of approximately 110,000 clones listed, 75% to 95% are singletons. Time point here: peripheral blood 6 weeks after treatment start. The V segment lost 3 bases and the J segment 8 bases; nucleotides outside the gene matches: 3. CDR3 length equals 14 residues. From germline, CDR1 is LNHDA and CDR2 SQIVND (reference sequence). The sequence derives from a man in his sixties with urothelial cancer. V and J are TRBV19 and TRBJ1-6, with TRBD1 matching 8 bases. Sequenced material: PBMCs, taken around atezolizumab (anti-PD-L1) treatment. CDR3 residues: CASSISTGDSPLHF. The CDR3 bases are TGTGCCAGTAGTATCTCGACAGGGGATTCACCCCTCCACTTT.